Here is one T cell receptor beta chain with its context. Its antigen is currently not known. No base qualities exist here, and no much larger clone lies one base off it. Patients with a history of autoimmune disease or receiving systemic immunosuppression were excluded from the trial. Peripheral blood for TCR sequencing was collected from all dose cohorts at baseline, on cycle 4 day 1, and on cycle 7 day 1. The samples were drawn from a first-in-human, open-label, multicenter phase I dose-escalation trial of ivuxolimab. Adults with locally advanced or metastatic melanoma, renal cell, hepatocellular, or head and neck squamous cell carcinoma were enrolled in the trial. Before TCR sequencing, CD4+ T cells and CD8+ T cells were sorted from peripheral blood as separate populations. CDR1 and CDR2 (SNHLY, FYNNEI) derive from the germline V gene. Including cysteine and phenylalanine, the CDR3 has 20 amino acids. Just the 60-base CDR3 DNA is kept, in frame starting at base 1. V loses 7 bases of germline sequence and J loses 3 bases, and the interval between the two ends is 33 bases.

The sample comes from a study of OX40 agonist ivuxolimab in advanced cancers. A note on the overall study: Ivuxolimab was a fully human IgG2 agonistic monoclonal antibody targeting the costimulatory receptor OX40 (CD134). Intravenous ivuxolimab was administered to patients every 2 weeks at six dose levels: 0.01, 0.1, 0.3, 1.5, 3 and 10 mg/kg. Of the approximately 54 dose-escalation patients, hepatocellular carcinoma was present in about 20, melanoma in approximately 15, renal cell carcinoma in 9 and head and neck cancer in 9. A male proportion of roughly 80% and a mean age of approximately 55 years, ranging from 23 to 79, were recorded for the dose-escalation cohort. Prior anti-PD-1, anti-PD-L1 or anti-CTLA-4 therapy was permitted, and checkpoint inhibitors had been received by around 40% of dose-escalation patients. Three dose-escalation patients achieved partial responses, one with hepatocellular carcinoma and two with cutaneous melanoma. The purpose of peripheral TCRbeta sequencing was to test whether ivuxolimab changed TCR sequence diversity and led to clonal T-cell expansion. The paper covers the monotherapy dose-escalation part of the phase I ivuxolimab trial, which included N of about 56 patients.

General study outcomes and caveats: In partial responders in the 0.1-3.0 mg/kg groups, normalized peripheral clonal expansion was found to be among the lowest, especially among CD8+ T cells. Clonal expansion of both CD4+ and CD8+ blood T cells was observed from baseline to week 6 at doses 0.1 to 3.0 mg/kg. Low levels of normalized T-cell clonal expansion were also seen in some nonresponding patients. After ivuxolimab, expanded clones were on average more numerous among CD8+ T cells than among CD4+ T cells. The antigen specificity of the peripheral T cells that underwent clonal expansion was not determined.

Genomic DNA was isolated from the sorted cells so that the TCRbeta CDR3 region could be sequenced. TCRbeta CDR3 regions were sequenced using the immunoSEQ Assay. Sourced from immuneACCESS, this table was stored by TCRdb with only in-frame sequences that have V and J called. A share of the clones is absent; for the studies checked, an unresolved V gene accounts for under half, and the remainder has no known explanation. The sample yields tens of thousands of clones; more than 70% were counted once. The ten largest clones take up 2% to 2.5% of the sample. The receptor chain draws on TRBV2 and TRBJ2-5; the D gene cannot be resolved beyond TRBD1 or TRBD2, each matching 7 bases. The material sequenced was CD4+ or CD8+ T cells sorted from blood, taken in a trial of the OX40 agonist ivuxolimab. The clonotype was recovered from an adult with an advanced solid tumor such as melanoma, head and neck, liver or kidney cancer. CDR3 sequence: CASIKWGRGRASREKETQYF. The nucleotides are TGTGCCAGCATAAAGTGGGGGAGGGGGCGCGCATCCCGAGAAAAAGAGACCCAGTACTTC.